This T cell receptor (beta chain) was sequenced for a study of radiation and T cells in renal cell carcinoma. Study results and limitations: Baseline intratumoral clonotype presence is unknown without pretreatment biopsies.

TCRdb keeps only in-frame clones here, not all; method: immunoSEQ multiplex PCR. In the table there are 130,000 to 150,000 clones, about 88% of which are singletons. The length of the CDR3 is 17 residues. From germline, CDR1 is PRHDT and CDR2 FYEKMQ (reference sequence). The germline V and J ends were trimmed by 0 bases and 7 bases, with 21 bases remaining between them. A remark on this clone: What it recognizes is unknown.

As to time point: baseline pretreatment blood. Treatment in this sample: 15 Gy SBRT to primary tumor, nephrectomy 4 weeks later. After SBRT, blood was collected at 2 and 4 weeks, plus baseline. The material was blood, obtained from a patient whose treatment included radiotherapy and nephrectomy. The sequence was obtained from a woman between 45 and 65 years old with renal cell carcinoma. The rearrangement joins TRBV13 to TRBJ1-2; a weak D match, TRBD1 (5 bases). Here the CDR3 reads CASSLGLSSGGLGGYTF. The CDR3 DNA reads TGTGCCAGCAGCTTAGGCCTAAGCAGTGGGGGATTAGGTGGCTACACCTTC. The full variable domain, its missing parts supplied by reference TRBV13 and TRBJ1-2, is AAGVIQSPRHLIKEKRETATLKCYPIPRHDTVYWYQQGPGQDPQFLISFYEKMQSDKGSIPDRFSAQQFSDYHSELNMSSLELGDSALYFCASSLGLSSGGLGGYTFGSGTRLTVV.